The clone carrying this T cell receptor beta chain was observed many times. The data belong to a study of shared clonotypes between healthy human individuals. Method: immunoSEQ multiplex PCR; TCRdb's copy keeps in-frame clones and lacks some. The table has about 1.1 million clones, approximately 77% seen once. The sequenced material came from memory CD4+ T cells from PBMCs. Described subset: CD45RA-negative fraction. The sequence came from a man aged 18 to 29 in good health. Some clones in this sample may be carry-over from other donors' samples.

The CDR3 here is CASSLGGGYNQPQHF. The CDR3 nucleotides read TGTGCCAGCAGCTTAGGAGGGGGATACAATCAGCCCCAGCATTTT. The gene calls are TRBV7-8 and TRBJ1-5; tentative D call: TRBD1 (6 bases). Germline V gene data show CDR1 as SGHVS and CDR2 as FQNEAQ. This CDR3 is 15 amino acids long. V dropped 1 base and J dropped 3 bases, with 10 bases sitting between them. Looking up the rest from reference TRBV7-8 and TRBJ1-5 gives the full variable domain: GAGVSQSPRYKVAKRGQDVALRCDPISGHVSLFWYQQALGQGPEFLTYFQNEAQLDKSGLPSDRFFAERPEGSVSTLKIQRTQQEDSAVYLCASSLGGGYNQPQHFGDGTRLSIL.